Following are 15 T cell receptor beta chains from one sample sequenced in a study of metastatic and nonmetastatic thyroid tumors. The entire patient cohort was treatment-naive prior to thyroid surgery. TCRdb reanalyzed the PCR reads with MiXCR. The sample has tens of thousands of clones; more than 9.5% are singletons. What was sequenced was blood. Every receptor here comes from a female donor with papillary thyroid cancer or a benign thyroid nodule (not recorded which). Some clones in this sample may be carry-over from other donors' samples.

There are many counts of this clone. The CDR3 sequence is CASSFGLAGGASTDTQYF. CDR3 sequence (DNA): TGTGCCAGCAGTTTCGGACTAGCGGGAGGTGCTAGCACAGATACGCAGTATTTT. J is TRBJ2-3 and V is TRBV6-6; 14 bases fit TRBD2. Trimming took 4 bases from V and 0 from J; bases not matched to a gene: 6. Germline lookup yields CDR1 MNHNY and CDR2 SVGAGI (reference sequence). The CDR3 is 18 amino acids.

This clone was observed at least ten times. The rearrangement links TRBV10-1 to TRBJ1-4; a weak D match, TRBD1 (6 bases). Trimming stripped 1 base from V and 8 bases from J, with 14 bases between. The germline gives CDR1 WNHNN, CDR2 SYGVQD (reference sequence). The CDR3 is made up of 15 amino acids. The CDR3 nucleotides are TGCGCCAGCAGTGAGTTCGGGGGGCGGAGGGAAAAACTGTTTTTT. It codes for CASSEFGGRREKLFF.

The V gene is TRBV28, the J gene TRBJ1-4, with TRBD1 as a possible D gene (6 bases). Looked up from germline, CDR1 is MDHEN and CDR2 is SYDVKM. Deletions cut 3 bases from V and 7 bases from J, with 12 bases between. The CDR3 length is 14 residues. The DNA of the CDR3 is TGTGCCAGCAGTTTGGATAGGGGGGGTGAAAAACTGTTTTTT. It encodes CASSLDRGGEKLFF.

This clone was counted ten times or more. The CDR3, as DNA: TGCGCCAGCAGCCTCGAGGTCAGCGGGAACTACGAGCAGTACTTC. Protein sequence: CASSLEVSGNYEQYF. This chain links TRBV4-1 with TRBJ2-7; TRBD2 agrees at 7 bases. This CDR3 is 15 amino acids long. Germline CDR1 and CDR2: MGHRA and YSYEKL. V lost 4 bases, J lost 3 bases, and 9 bases stayed unmatched.

There are many counts of this clone. The CDR3 spells CASSVGGAGYGYTF. The CDR3 DNA reads TGTGCCAGCAGCGTCGGGGGGGCAGGATATGGCTACACCTTC. The V gene is TRBV9, the J gene TRBJ1-2; D is perhaps TRBD1 (6 bases). Germline V lookup: CDR1 SGDLS, CDR2 YYNGEE. The CDR3 has 14 residues. Trimming stripped 2 bases from V and 5 bases from J, with 13 bases between.

This clone was counted ten times or more. The chain has TRBV5-8 and TRBJ2-5, with D maybe TRBD2 (6 bases). The CDR3 consists of 14 residues. The germline CDR1 and CDR2 sequences are SGHTS and YDEGEE. Trimming shortened V by 0 bases and J by 4 bases, and 10 bases separated the two germline ends. In nucleotides, the CDR3 is TGTGCCAGCAGCTTGGTTGGGGGAGGAGAGACCCAGTACTTC. As protein: CASSLVGGGETQYF.

This clone was seen ten or more times. CDR3 sequence (DNA): TGCAGTGCTAGAGGGGGAGGGAGCTCGCCGTACAATGAGCAGTTCTTC. Translated, it gives CSARGGGSSPYNEQFF. V usage is TRBV20-1 and J usage is TRBJ2-1, with 7 bases lining up with TRBD2. CDR1 is DFQATT and CDR2 is SNEGSKA in the germline V gene (reference sequence). The V segment lost 1 base and the J segment 4 bases; nucleotides outside the gene matches: 10. The CDR3 has 16 amino acids.

On this clone: This clone may be a read error of a much larger clone one base away. Other DNA sequences in this sample translate to the same CDR3. The chain uses TRBV19 and TRBJ2-3, with TRBD1 matching over 8 bases. Per germline, CDR1 LNHDA and CDR2 SQIVND (reference sequence). CDR3 length: 12 residues. J gave up 12 bases and V 5 bases, and 7 bases lay outside the gene matches. In DNA form, the CDR3 reads TGTGCCAGTAGTCTAGGACAGGGCACTCAGTATTTT. The encoded protein is CASSLGQGTQYF.

This clone was seen repeatedly, ten times or more. This chain links TRBV20-1 with TRBJ2-2; tentative D call: TRBD1 (5 bases). CDR3 size: 13 residues. CDR1 is DFQATT, CDR2 SNEGSKA, per germline (reference sequence). V lost 3 bases and J 2 bases, leaving 7 bases between the germline ends. CDR3 in DNA: TGCAGTGCTAGCAGGGTAAACACCGGGGAGCTGTTTTTT. This gives the protein CSASRVNTGELFF.

This clone was found a few times. The chain couples TRBV7-6 to TRBJ1-4; D not resolved. The V gene's germline CDR1 is SGHVS and CDR2 FNYEAQ. Trimming pared 3 bases from V and 5 bases from J, leaving 4 bases between. The CDR3 has 12 residues. The DNA for the CDR3 is TGTGCCAGCAGCTTTGGGAATGAAAAACTGTTTTTT. It encodes CASSFGNEKLFF.

Only a few counts were recorded for this clone. J is TRBJ2-2 and V is TRBV15; a possible D gene is TRBD2 (5 bases). The V gene's germline CDR1 is LNHNV and CDR2 YYDKDF (reference sequence). This CDR3 comprises 14 residues. As DNA, the CDR3 is TGTTTCACCAGCAGAGATGCGGGCACCGGGGAGCTGTTTTTT. It encodes CFTSRDAGTGELFF.

This clone was recorded many times. The V gene is TRBV14, the J gene TRBJ2-2; 9 bases agree with TRBD2. The V gene's germline CDR1 is SGHDN and CDR2 FVKESK. The CDR3 sequence is 15 residues long. The V gene end was trimmed by 0 bases and the J gene end by 5 bases; junction bases not matched to a gene: 1. The CDR3 sequence: CASSQEGLATGELFF. The CDR3 DNA reads TGTGCCAGCAGCCAAGAGGGACTAGCAACCGGGGAGCTGTTTTTT. The variable domain in full, with the rest retrieved from reference TRBV14 and TRBJ2-2, is EAGVTQFPSHSVIEKGQTVTLRCDPISGHDNLYWYRRVMGKEIKFLLHFVKESKQDESGMPNNRFLAERTGGTYSTLKVQPAELEDSGVYFCASSQEGLATGELFFGEGSRLTVL.

This clone was seen many times. CDR3 amino acids: CASSPTGGYEQYF. The DNA for the CDR3 is TGTGCCAGCAGCCCGACCGGGGGCTACGAGCAGTACTTC. The gene calls are TRBV7-2 and TRBJ2-7, with D maybe TRBD2 (6 bases). Between the trimmed V and J ends, which lost 5 bases and 3 bases, there was a span of 11 bases. Germline V gene sequence: CDR1 SGHTA, CDR2 FQGNSA. The CDR3 has 13 residues.

The chain carries TRBV19 and TRBJ2-1, with D possibly TRBD2 on 6 matching bases. The CDR3 consists of 12 residues. CDR1 is LNHDA and CDR2 is SQIVND in the germline V gene (reference sequence). The V and J ends lost 9 bases and 7 bases respectively, with 13 bases between them. The CDR3 DNA reads TGTGCCAGCCTAGGAGGGTCGAATGAGCAGTTCTTC. It translates to CASLGGSNEQFF.

This clone appeared many times. J is TRBJ2-7 and V is TRBV2; D gene unclear. V gave up 7 bases and J gave up 0 bases, with 16 bases separating them. This CDR3 region has 15 residues. CDR1 and CDR2 (germline): SNHLY, FYNNEI. CDR3 in DNA: TGTGCCAGCAAGATCCAAGGACCCTACTCCTACGAGCAGTACTTC. Protein: CASKIQGPYSYEQYF.